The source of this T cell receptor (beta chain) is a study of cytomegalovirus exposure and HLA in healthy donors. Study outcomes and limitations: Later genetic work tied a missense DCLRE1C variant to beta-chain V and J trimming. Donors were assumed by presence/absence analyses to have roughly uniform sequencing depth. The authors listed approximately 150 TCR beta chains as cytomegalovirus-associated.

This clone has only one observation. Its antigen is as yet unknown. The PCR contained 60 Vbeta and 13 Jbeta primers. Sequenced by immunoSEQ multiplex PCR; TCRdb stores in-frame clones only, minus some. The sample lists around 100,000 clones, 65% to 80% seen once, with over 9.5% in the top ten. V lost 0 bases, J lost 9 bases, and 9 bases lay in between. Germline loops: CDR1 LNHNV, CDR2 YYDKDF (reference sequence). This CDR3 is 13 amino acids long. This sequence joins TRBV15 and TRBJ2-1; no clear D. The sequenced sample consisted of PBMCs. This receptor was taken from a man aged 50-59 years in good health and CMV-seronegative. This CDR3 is CATSRDLTGEQFF. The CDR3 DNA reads TGTGCCACCAGCAGAGATTTGACGGGTGAGCAGTTCTTC.